These 27 T cell receptor beta chains were all obtained from the same sample, sequenced in a study of T cells in Graves' hyperthyroidism and ophthalmopathy. Authors of the study amplified TCR beta CDR3 regions from RNA transcripts. A set of HTBI primers served as the primers for a first-round RT-PCR of the TCR CDR3. TCRdb itself ran the multiplex PCR reads through MiXCR, one entry per CDR3 protein. The sample includes hundreds of thousands of distinct CDR3 sequences, roughly 37% of them seen just once. What was sequenced was blood. The receptors here all came from a young man with Graves' hyperthyroidism.

J is TRBJ2-5 and V is TRBV6-6; no firm D call. The germline gives CDR1 MNHNY, CDR2 SVGAGI (reference sequence). The CDR3 loop spans 14 amino acids. V dropped 6 bases and J dropped 1 base, with 12 bases sitting between them. CDR3 sequence: CASRSSEPQETQYF. The CDR3 DNA is TGTGCCAGCAGGTCATCGGAGCCCCAAGAGACCCAGTACTTC.

This clonotype was counted ten times or more. V usage is TRBV29-1 and J usage is TRBJ2-5; D might be TRBD1 or TRBD2, each matching 5 bases. Trimming stripped 4 bases from V and 4 bases from J, with 13 bases between. This CDR3 spans 13 amino acids. The germline V gene has CDR1 SQVTM and CDR2 ANQGSEA. This CDR3 is CSVARDERETQYF. CDR3 in DNA: TGCAGCGTTGCCCGGGACGAGCGAGAGACCCAGTACTTC.

Regarding this clonotype: This clone may be a read error of a much larger clone one base away. The chain joins TRBV7-8 to TRBJ1-1; D is undetermined. Germline V gene lookup returns CDR1 SGHVS and CDR2 FQNEAQ. The CDR3 totals 15 residues. The CDR3 reads CASSLSAGENTGAFF. CDR3 nucleotide sequence: TGTGCCAGCAGCTTATCGGCAGGTGAGAACACTGGAGCTTTCTTT.

This clonotype was seen at least ten times. The gene calls are TRBV29-1 and TRBJ2-2, with a weak D call TRBD2 (7 bases). This CDR3 contains 13 residues. V was pared by 4 bases and J by 5 bases, with 11 bases between. CDR1 and CDR2 (germline): SQVTM, ANQGSEA. The DNA of the CDR3 is TGCAGCGTTGTCGCGGGGGCTACCGGGGAGCTGTTTTTT. It yields the protein CSVVAGATGELFF.

The rearrangement links TRBV9 to TRBJ1-2; 9 bases align to TRBD1. Germline V gene sequence: CDR1 SGDLS, CDR2 YYNGEE. Germline trimming cut 5 bases from V and 7 bases from J; bases unmatched to any gene: 6. The length of the CDR3 is 13 residues. The CDR3 reads CASRSTGGGGYTF. The CDR3 bases are TGTGCCAGCAGGTCGACAGGGGGAGGTGGCTACACCTTC.

The chain recombines TRBV6-6 with TRBJ2-7, with TRBD1 identical over 9 bases. The length of the CDR3 is 14 residues. After removal of 1 base from V and 5 bases from J, the junction contained 3 bases not matched to a gene. Germline CDR1 reads MNHNY; CDR2 reads SVGAGI (reference sequence). The chain's CDR3 is CASSYWTGDNEQYF. CDR3 sequence (DNA): TGTGCCAGCAGTTACTGGACAGGGGATAACGAGCAGTACTTC.

The rearrangement uses TRBV12-3 or TRBV12-4 and TRBJ2-7; 13 bases line up with TRBD2. The CDR3 has 14 residues. V lost 3 bases to trimming and J lost 4 bases; unmatched junction nucleotides: 0. The CDR3 is CASSLTSGRYEQYF. CDR3 DNA sequence: TGTGCCAGCAGTTTGACTAGCGGGAGGTACGAGCAGTACTTC.

This clonotype was detected many times. V and J are TRBV24-1 and TRBJ2-2, with D unclear. The germline gives CDR1 KGHDR, CDR2 SFDVKD. The CDR3 consists of 13 residues. The V gene lost 0 bases and the J gene lost 4 bases, with 2 bases spanning the gap. CDR3 DNA: TGTGCCACCAGTGATTTGAGCACCGGGGAGCTGTTTTTT. It translates to CATSDLSTGELFF.

As concerns this clonotype: One junction end disagrees with the germline gene, perhaps due to a read error. This rearrangement joins TRBV15 to TRBJ2-2; weak D call: TRBD2 (6 bases). Germline CDR1 LNHNV, CDR2 YYDKDF (reference sequence). The CDR3 length is 15 residues. As DNA, the CDR3 is TGCGCCAGCAGCCCGGGACTCACGAACACCGGGGAGCTGTTTTTT. Residues: CASSPGLTNTGELFF.

Many counts were recorded for this clonotype. This rearrangement joins TRBV10-3 to TRBJ2-5; maybe TRBD2 (5 bases). Germline-derived CDR1 and CDR2 are ENHRY and SYGVKD. Deletions cut 3 bases from V and 2 bases from J, with 10 bases between. CDR3 length equals 14 residues. The CDR3 region is CAISEVRGQETQYF. CDR3 sequence (DNA): TGTGCCATCAGTGAAGTAAGAGGGCAAGAGACCCAGTACTTC.

This rearrangement joins TRBV7-2 to TRBJ1-4; 7 bases are a match to TRBD1. CDR1 is SGHTA and CDR2 is FQGNSA in the germline V gene. The CDR3 length is 15 residues. Trimming cost V 5 bases and J 5 bases; bases outside gene matches: 8. This chain's CDR3 is CASSPIGQANEKLFF. In DNA, the CDR3 is TGTGCCAGCAGCCCGATCGGACAGGCAAATGAAAAACTGTTTTTT.

This sequence joins TRBV7-2 and TRBJ2-7; TRBD2 aligns across 14 bases. The J segment lost 5 bases and the V segment lost 5 bases, leaving 11 bases of the junction unmatched. This CDR3 is 17 amino acids long. Germline-derived CDR1 and CDR2 are SGHTA and FQGNSA. In nucleotides, the CDR3 is TGTGCCAGCAGCGGGGGACTAGCGGGGGCATTTCAAGACGAGCAGTACTTC. Translated: CASSGGLAGAFQDEQYF.

Only a few counts were recorded for this clonotype. V is TRBV19 and J is TRBJ2-7; no firm D call. CDR1 LNHDA and CDR2 SQIVND come from the germline V gene (reference sequence). V was shortened by 9 bases and J by 7 bases, with 4 bases between the two germline ends. The length of the CDR3 is 8 residues. CDR3 amino acids: CARTEQYF. Here the CDR3 DNA reads TGTGCCAGGACTGAGCAGTACTTC.

Ten or more counts support this clonotype. V usage is TRBV15 and J usage is TRBJ1-2; a weak D match, TRBD1 (5 bases). CDR1 and CDR2 from the germline V gene are LNHNV and YYDKDF (reference sequence). CDR3 length: 15 residues. Trimming shortened V by 1 base and J by 4 bases, and 13 bases separated the two germline ends. CDR3 residues: CATSRGRQGLYGYTF. The CDR3 nucleotides are TGTGCCACCAGCAGAGGACGGCAGGGTCTCTATGGCTACACCTTC.

The sample holds many counts of this clonotype. This chain uses TRBV19 with TRBJ1-5; no reliable D call. The CDR3 is 12 residues long. Trimming took off 3 bases at V and 11 bases at J, with 11 bases between the two ends. CDR1 and CDR2 (germline): LNHDA, SQIVND (reference sequence). The CDR3 DNA reads as TGTGCCAGTAGTATGGAGGGTGCAGCCCAGCATTTT. Its protein product is CASSMEGAAQHF.

This clonotype was observed a few times. This chain links TRBV5-1 with TRBJ2-7, with 8 bases matching TRBD2. Germline CDR1 reads SGHRS; CDR2 reads YFSETQ. J gave up 3 bases and V 7 bases, and 12 bases lay outside the gene matches. The CDR3 spans 15 residues. This CDR3 reads CASSRIREGLYEQYF. CDR3 nucleotide sequence: TGCGCCAGCTCCAGGATCCGGGAGGGCCTCTACGAGCAGTACTTC. Full variable domain (remainder filled in from reference TRBV5-1 and TRBJ2-7): KAGVTQTPRYLIKTRGQQVTLSCSPISGHRSVSWYQQTPGQGLQFLFEYFSETQRNKGNFPGRFSGRQFSNSRSEMNVSTLELGDSALYLCASSRIREGLYEQYFGPGTRLTVT.

This clonotype was detected many times. V and J are TRBV29-1 and TRBJ1-4; the D gene is possibly TRBD1 (6 bases). From germline, CDR1 is SQVTM and CDR2 ANQGSEA. The CDR3 spans 12 residues. V lost 4 bases to trimming and J lost 5 bases, with 8 bases between them. The CDR3 region has the DNA TGCAGCGTTGGGACAGCCAATGAAAAACTGTTTTTT. Amino acids: CSVGTANEKLFF.

This clonotype has ten or more counts. The chain links TRBV7-9 to TRBJ1-1; D is possibly TRBD1 (5 bases). Germline CDR1 is SEHNR and CDR2 is FQNEAQ (reference sequence). There are 12 residues in the CDR3. V lost 8 bases, J lost 0 bases, and 7 bases lay in between. For the CDR3, the DNA is TGTGCCAGCGGGACGGTGAACACTGAAGCTTTCTTT. This translates into CASGTVNTEAFF.

Many counts were recorded for this clonotype. This chain connects TRBV29-1 to TRBJ1-4, with D unresolved. Germline CDR1 SQVTM, CDR2 ANQGSEA. Trimming took off 0 bases at V and 5 bases at J, with 7 bases between the two ends. This CDR3 comprises 13 residues. CDR3 sequence: CSVEDEGNEKLFF. The CDR3 DNA is TGCAGCGTTGAAGATGAAGGAAATGAAAAACTGTTTTTT.

The chain is built from TRBV29-1 and TRBJ1-5; 9 bases line up with TRBD1. Germline CDR1 SQVTM, CDR2 ANQGSEA. V lost 6 bases to trimming and J lost 7 bases; unmatched junction nucleotides: 4. CDR3 length equals 12 residues. CDR3 in DNA: TGCAGCGTGACCGGGACAGGGCAGCCCCAGCATTTT. Encoded protein: CSVTGTGQPQHF.

As concerns this clonotype: One end of the junction fails to match germline, which may point to a read error. This sequence joins TRBV7-2 and TRBJ2-7; no definite D call. The germline V gene encodes CDR1 SGHTA and CDR2 FQGNSA. This CDR3 spans 12 amino acids. CDR3 nucleotide sequence: TGTGCCAGCAGCTTACGAGGAAGCGAGCAGCACTTC. Its translation is CASSLRGSEQHF.

This clonotype occurred a few times. CDR3 DNA: TGCAGTGCGACCTTTATGGGGGCAACGGGAAACACCATATATTTT. Protein sequence: CSATFMGATGNTIYF. The genes are TRBV20-1 and TRBJ1-3; D might be TRBD1 (6 bases). Germline lookup yields CDR1 DFQATT and CDR2 SNEGSKA (reference sequence). V was clipped by 6 bases and J by 4 bases, with 19 bases between them. The CDR3 loop spans 15 amino acids.

As concerns this clonotype: The germline gene is not matched at one end of the junction; a read error may be the cause. The chain carries TRBV7-7 and TRBJ2-5; possibly TRBD1 or TRBD2 for D (5 bases each). The germline V gene has CDR1 SSHAT and CDR2 FNYEAQ (reference sequence). The CDR3 has 15 amino acids. The CDR3 loop reads CASSARRGTEETQYF. CDR3 DNA sequence: TGTGCTAGCAGTGCAAGACGTGGGACGGAAGAGACCCAGTACTTC.

This clonotype has ten or more counts. This chain joins TRBV2 and TRBJ1-1, with D possibly TRBD1 on 5 matching bases. Germline V gene data show CDR1 as SNHLY and CDR2 as FYNNEI. The CDR3 has 11 residues. Trimming removed 10 bases from V and 5 bases from J, with 11 bases in between. Here the CDR3 reads CATFGGTEAFF. CDR3 in DNA: TGTGCCACCTTCGGGGGGACTGAAGCTTTCTTT.

CDR3: CASSSRDKGGTEAFF. In nucleotides, the CDR3 is TGCGCCAGCAGCTCCAGGGACAAAGGGGGCACTGAAGCTTTCTTT. This chain links TRBV5-1 with TRBJ1-1, with D perhaps matching TRBD1 (6 bases). Germline V gene lookup returns CDR1 SGHRS and CDR2 YFSETQ. The CDR3 has 15 amino acids. Trimming cost V 3 bases and J 4 bases, with 16 bases left between them. Looking up the rest from reference TRBV5-1 and TRBJ1-1 gives the full variable domain: KAGVTQTPRYLIKTRGQQVTLSCSPISGHRSVSWYQQTPGQGLQFLFEYFSETQRNKGNFPGRFSGRQFSNSRSEMNVSTLELGDSALYLCASSSRDKGGTEAFFGQGTRLTVV.

This clonotype was recorded a few times. This chain joins TRBV7-9 and TRBJ1-1; the match to TRBD1 covers 12 bases. The length of the CDR3 is 14 residues. With 10 bases clipped from V and 1 base from J, the junction kept 4 bases outside the gene matches. Germline V gene data show CDR1 as SEHNR and CDR2 as FQNEAQ (reference sequence). DNA of the CDR3: TGTGCCACTTGGGACAGGGGGCCGAACACTGAAGCTTTCTTT. It encodes CATWDRGPNTEAFF.

With regard to this clonotype: Because it lacks the conserved phenylalanine or tryptophan at the end, this CDR3 is likely a read error. The chain has TRBV2 and TRBJ1-1; D unresolved. Per the germline V gene, CDR1 is SNHLY and CDR2 is FYNNEI. The V and J ends lost 3 bases and 1 base respectively, with 9 bases between them. The CDR3 extends over 14 amino acids. CDR3 amino acids: CASSEDGGNTEAFL. The CDR3 nucleotides read TGTGCCAGCAGTGAGGACGGCGGGAACACTGAAGCTTTCCTT.